This T cell receptor beta chain derives from a study of T-cell reconstitution after alpha-beta-depleted transplantation in children. With respect to this clonotype: Given a much more abundant clone one base away, this may be a read error.

The authors prepared the TCRbeta library with unique molecular identifiers. TCRdb re-derived calls from the PCR reads in MiXCR, one entry per CDR3 protein. The sample holds 600,000 to 700,000 distinct CDR3 sequences; roughly 15% are singletons and the top ten take about 1.1%. The source was PBMCs from the stem cell graft donor, collected from the stem cell graft. This TCR was recovered from a human donor who donated a stem cell graft to a child with acute myeloid leukemia.

CDR3 protein: CASSQYGGMGETQYF. The DNA for the CDR3 is TGTGCCAGCAGTCAGTATGGGGGAATGGGAGAGACCCAGTACTTC. The J gene is TRBJ2-5, the V gene TRBV6-1; possibly TRBD1 or TRBD2 for D (5 bases each). CDR3 length equals 15 residues. V was cut by 5 bases and J by 4 bases, with 17 bases left in between. The germline CDR1 and CDR2 sequences are MNHNS and SASEGT.